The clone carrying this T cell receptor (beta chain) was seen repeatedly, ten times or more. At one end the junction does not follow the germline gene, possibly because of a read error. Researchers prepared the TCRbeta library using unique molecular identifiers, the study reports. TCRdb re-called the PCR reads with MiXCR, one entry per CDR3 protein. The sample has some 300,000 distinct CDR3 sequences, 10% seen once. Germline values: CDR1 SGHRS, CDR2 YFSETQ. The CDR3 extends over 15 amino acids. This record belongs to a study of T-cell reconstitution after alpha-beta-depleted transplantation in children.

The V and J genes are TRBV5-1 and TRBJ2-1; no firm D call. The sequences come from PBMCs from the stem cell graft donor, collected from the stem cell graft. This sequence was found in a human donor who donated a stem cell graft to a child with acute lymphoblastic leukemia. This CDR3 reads CASSLDDGSYNEQFF. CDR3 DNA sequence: TGCGCCAGCAGCTTGGACGACGGCTCCTACAATGAACAGTTCTTC.